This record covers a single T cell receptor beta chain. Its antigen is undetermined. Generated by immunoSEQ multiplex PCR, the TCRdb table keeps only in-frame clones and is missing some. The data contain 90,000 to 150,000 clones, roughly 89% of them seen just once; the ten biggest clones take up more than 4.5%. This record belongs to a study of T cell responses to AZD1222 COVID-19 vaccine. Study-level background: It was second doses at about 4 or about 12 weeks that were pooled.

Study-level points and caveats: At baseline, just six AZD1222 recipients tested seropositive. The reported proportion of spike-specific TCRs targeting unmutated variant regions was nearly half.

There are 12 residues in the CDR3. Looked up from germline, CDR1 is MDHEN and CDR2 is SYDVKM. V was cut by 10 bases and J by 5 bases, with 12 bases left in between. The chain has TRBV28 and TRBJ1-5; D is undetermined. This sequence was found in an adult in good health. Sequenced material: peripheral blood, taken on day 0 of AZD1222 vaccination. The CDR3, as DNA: TGTGCCACCGCCGCTTGGGATCAGCCCCAGCATTTT. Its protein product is CATAAWDQPQHF.